This TCR beta chain appears in the sequencing data of a study of control samples from healthy donors and cancer patients. The germline V gene has CDR1 SGHRS and CDR2 YFSETQ. The CDR3 has 17 residues. V was cut by 4 bases and J by 0 bases, with 20 bases left in between. Method: immunoSEQ multiplex PCR; TCRdb's copy keeps in-frame clones and lacks some. The repertoire has around 100,000 clones, roughly 92% of them found once; the top ten carry about 2.9%. The specimen sequenced was blood. This chain uses TRBV5-1 with TRBJ2-7, with TRBD1 as a possible D gene (7 bases). This clonotype was obtained from a human donor in good health. The donor label of this sample is uncertain. The CDR3 DNA reads as TGCGCCAGCAGCCTACGAGTTACGGGGGACAGCTCCTACGAGCAGTACTTC. This gives the protein CASSLRVTGDSSYEQYF.